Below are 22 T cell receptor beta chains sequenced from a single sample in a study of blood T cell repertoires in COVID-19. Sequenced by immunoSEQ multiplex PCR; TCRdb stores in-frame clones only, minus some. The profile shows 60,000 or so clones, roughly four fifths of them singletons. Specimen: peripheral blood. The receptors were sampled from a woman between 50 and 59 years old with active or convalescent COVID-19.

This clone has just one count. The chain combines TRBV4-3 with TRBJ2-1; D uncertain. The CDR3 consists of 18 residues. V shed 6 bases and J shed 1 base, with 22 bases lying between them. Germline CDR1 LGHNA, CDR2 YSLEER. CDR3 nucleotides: TGCGCCAGCAGTCTGCCAAACCCCGTAGTATCTTCCTACAATGAGCAGTTCTTC. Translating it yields CASSLPNPVVSSYNEQFF.

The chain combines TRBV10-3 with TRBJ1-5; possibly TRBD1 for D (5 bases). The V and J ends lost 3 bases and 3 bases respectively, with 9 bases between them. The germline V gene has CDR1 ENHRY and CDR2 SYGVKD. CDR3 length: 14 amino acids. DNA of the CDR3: TGTGCCATCAGTGAAGGACATTACAATCAGCCCCAGCATTTT. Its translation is CAISEGHYNQPQHF.

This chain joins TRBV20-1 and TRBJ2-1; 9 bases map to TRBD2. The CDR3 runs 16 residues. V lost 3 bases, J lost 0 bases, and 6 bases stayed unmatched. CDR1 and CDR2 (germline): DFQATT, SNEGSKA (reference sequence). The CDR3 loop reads CSASSGGGYSYNEQFF. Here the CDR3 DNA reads TGCAGTGCTAGTAGCGGGGGAGGCTACTCCTACAATGAGCAGTTCTTC.

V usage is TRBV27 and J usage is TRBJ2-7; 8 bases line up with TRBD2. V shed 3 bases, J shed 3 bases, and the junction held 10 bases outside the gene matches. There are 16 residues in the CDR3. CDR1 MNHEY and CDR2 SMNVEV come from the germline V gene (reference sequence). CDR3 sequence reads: CASSLGRAGGGYEQYF. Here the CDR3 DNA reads TGTGCCAGCAGTTTGGGGAGGGCGGGAGGCGGCTACGAGCAGTACTTC.

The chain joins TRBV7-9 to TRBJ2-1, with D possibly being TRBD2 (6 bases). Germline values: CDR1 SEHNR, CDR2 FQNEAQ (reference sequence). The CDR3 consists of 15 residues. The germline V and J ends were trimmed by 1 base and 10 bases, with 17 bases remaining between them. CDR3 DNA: TGTGCCAGCAGCTTAGGGATCGACGGAGGGGAGGAGCAGTTCTTC. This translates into CASSLGIDGGEEQFF.

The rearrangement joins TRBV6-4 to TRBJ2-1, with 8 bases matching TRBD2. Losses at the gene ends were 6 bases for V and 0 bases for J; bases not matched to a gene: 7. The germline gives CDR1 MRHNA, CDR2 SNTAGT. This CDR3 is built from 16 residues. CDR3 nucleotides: TGTGCCAGCAGCTCCCGAACTAGCGGCTCCTACAATGAGCAGTTCTTC. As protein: CASSSRTSGSYNEQFF.

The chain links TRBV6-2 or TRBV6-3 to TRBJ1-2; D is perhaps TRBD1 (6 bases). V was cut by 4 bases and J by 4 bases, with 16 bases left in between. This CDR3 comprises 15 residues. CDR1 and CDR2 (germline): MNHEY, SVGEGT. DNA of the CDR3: TGTGCCAGCAGTTCCACGGCACAGGGTGGCTATGGCTACACCTTC. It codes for CASSSTAQGGYGYTF.

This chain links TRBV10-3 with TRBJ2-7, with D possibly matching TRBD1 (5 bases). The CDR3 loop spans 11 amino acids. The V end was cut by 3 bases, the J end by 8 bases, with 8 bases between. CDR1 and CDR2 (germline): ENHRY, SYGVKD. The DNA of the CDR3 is TGTGCCATCAGTGACACAGGACAGCAGTACTTC. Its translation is CAISDTGQQYF.

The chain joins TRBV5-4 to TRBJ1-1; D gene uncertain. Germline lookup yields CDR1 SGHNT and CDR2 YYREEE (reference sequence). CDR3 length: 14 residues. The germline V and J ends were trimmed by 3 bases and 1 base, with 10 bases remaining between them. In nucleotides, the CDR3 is TGTGCCAGCAGCTGGCAGGTGGGGAACACTGAAGCTTTCTTT. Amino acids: CASSWQVGNTEAFF. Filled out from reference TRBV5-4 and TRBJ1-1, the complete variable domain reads ETGVTQSPTHLIKTRGQQVTLRCSSQSGHNTVSWYQQALGQGPQFIFQYYREEENGRGNFPPRFSGLQFPNYSSELNVNALELDDSALYLCASSWQVGNTEAFFGQGTRLTVV.

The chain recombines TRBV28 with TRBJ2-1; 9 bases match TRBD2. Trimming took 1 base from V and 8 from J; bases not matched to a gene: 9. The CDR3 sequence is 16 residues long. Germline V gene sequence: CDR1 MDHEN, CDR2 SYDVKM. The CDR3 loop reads CASSLFRREGRYEQFF. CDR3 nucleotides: TGTGCCAGCAGTTTATTCAGGCGGGAGGGCCGCTATGAGCAGTTCTTC. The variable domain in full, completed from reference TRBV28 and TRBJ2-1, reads DVKVTQSSRYLVKRTGEKVFLECVQDMDHENMFWYRQDPGLGLRLIYFSYDVKMKEKGDIPEGYSVSREKKERFSLILESASTNQTSMYLCASSLFRREGRYEQFFGPGTRLTVL.

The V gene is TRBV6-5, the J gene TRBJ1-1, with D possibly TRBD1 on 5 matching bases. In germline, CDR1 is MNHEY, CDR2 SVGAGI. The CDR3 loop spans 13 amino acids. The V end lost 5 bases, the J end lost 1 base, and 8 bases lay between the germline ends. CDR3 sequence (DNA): TGTGCCAGCAGTCCCGGGGGGAACACTGAAGCTTTCTTT. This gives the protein CASSPGGNTEAFF.

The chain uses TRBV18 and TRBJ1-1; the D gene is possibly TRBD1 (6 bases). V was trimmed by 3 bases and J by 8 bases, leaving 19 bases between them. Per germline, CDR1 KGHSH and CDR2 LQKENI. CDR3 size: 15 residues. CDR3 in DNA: TGTGCCAGCTCACCGACAAGTCGACAGGACTCCGAAGCTTTCTTT. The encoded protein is CASSPTSRQDSEAFF.

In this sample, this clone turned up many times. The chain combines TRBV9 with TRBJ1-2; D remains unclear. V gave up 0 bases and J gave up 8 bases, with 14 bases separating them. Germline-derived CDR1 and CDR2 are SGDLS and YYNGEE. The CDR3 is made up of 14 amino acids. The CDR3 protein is CASSVEGVGGGYTF. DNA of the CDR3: TGTGCCAGCAGCGTAGAAGGCGTCGGAGGGGGCTACACCTTC. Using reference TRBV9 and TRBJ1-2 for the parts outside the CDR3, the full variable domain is DSGVTQTPKHLITATGQRVTLRCSPRSGDLSVYWYQQSLDQGLQFLIQYYNGEERAKGNILERFSAQQFPDLHSELNLSSLELGDSALYFCASSVEGVGGGYTFGSGTRLTVV.

The CDR3 protein is CARSLSGGGADTQYF. In nucleotides, the CDR3 is TGTGCCAGAAGCCTTAGCGGGGGGGGCGCAGATACGCAGTATTTT. The rearrangement uses TRBV5-3 and TRBJ2-3, with 11 positions matching TRBD2. TRBV5-3 is sorted into the ORF group, with uncertain function. With 4 bases clipped from V and 4 bases from J, the junction kept 5 bases outside the gene matches. The length of the CDR3 is 15 residues.

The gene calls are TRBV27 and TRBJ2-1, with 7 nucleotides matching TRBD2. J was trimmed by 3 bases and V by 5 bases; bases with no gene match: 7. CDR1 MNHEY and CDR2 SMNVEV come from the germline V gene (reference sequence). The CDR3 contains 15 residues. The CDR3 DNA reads TGTGCCAGCAGTCCCTTCAGCGGGAACTACAATGAGCAGTTCTTC. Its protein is CASSPFSGNYNEQFF.

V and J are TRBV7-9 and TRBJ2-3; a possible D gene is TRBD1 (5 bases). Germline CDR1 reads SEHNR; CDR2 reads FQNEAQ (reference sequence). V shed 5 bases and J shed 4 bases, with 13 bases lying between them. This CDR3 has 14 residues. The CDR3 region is CASSPPGPADTQYF. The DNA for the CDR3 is TGTGCCAGCAGCCCCCCAGGGCCGGCAGATACGCAGTATTTT.

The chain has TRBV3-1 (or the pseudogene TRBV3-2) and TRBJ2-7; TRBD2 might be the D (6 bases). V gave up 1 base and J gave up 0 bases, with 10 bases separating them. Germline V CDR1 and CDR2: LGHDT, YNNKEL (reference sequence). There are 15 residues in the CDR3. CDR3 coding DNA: TGTGCCAGCAGCCAAGTTTTCGGGGGCTCCTACGAGCAGTACTTC. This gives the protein CASSQVFGGSYEQYF.

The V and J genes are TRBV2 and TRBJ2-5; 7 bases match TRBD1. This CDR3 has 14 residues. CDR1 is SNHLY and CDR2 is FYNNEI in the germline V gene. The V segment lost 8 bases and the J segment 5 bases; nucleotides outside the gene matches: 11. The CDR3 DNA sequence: TGTGCCAGCTGGTCCGGGACAGCAGGGGAGACCCAGTACTTC. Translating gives CASWSGTAGETQYF.

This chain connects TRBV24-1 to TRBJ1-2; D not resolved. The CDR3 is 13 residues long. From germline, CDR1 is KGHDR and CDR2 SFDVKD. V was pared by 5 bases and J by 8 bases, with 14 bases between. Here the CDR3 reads CATSGPTGLGYTF. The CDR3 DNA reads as TGTGCCACCAGTGGTCCGACGGGTCTCGGCTACACCTTC.

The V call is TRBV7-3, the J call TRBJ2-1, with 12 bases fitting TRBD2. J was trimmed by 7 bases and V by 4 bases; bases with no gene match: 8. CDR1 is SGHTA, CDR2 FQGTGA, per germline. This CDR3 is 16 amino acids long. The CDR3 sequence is CASSSGRTSGNNEQFF. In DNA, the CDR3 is TGTGCCAGCAGCTCGGGTCGGACTAGCGGGAATAATGAGCAGTTCTTC. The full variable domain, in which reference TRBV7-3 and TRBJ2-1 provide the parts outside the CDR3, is GAGVSQTPSNKVTEKGKYVELRCDPISGHTALYWYRQSLGQGPEFLIYFQGTGAADDSGLPNDRFFAVRPEGSVSTLKIQRTERGDSAVYLCASSSGRTSGNNEQFFGPGTRLTVL.

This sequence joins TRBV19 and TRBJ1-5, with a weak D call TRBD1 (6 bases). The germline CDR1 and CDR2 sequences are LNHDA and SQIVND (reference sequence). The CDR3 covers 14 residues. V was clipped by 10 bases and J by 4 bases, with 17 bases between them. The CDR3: CATKGGTTNQPQHF. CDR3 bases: TGTGCCACCAAAGGGGGGACTACAAATCAGCCCCAGCATTTT.

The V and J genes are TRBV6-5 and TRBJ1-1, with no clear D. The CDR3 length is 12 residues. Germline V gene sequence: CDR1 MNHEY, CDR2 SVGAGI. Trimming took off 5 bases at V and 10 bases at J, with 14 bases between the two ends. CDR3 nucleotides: TGTGCCAGCAGTCCAGGTGCGCCAGGAGCTTTCTTT. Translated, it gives CASSPGAPGAFF.